What follows are 5 T cell receptor beta chains derived from one specimen sequenced in a study of T cells in Graves' hyperthyroidism and ophthalmopathy. The CDR3 regions of TCR beta were amplified from RNA transcripts. Primed by the HTBI set, a first-round RT-PCR was run on the TCR CDR3. TCRdb fed the multiplex PCR reads into MiXCR, producing one record per CDR3 protein. The table has fewer than 500,000 distinct CDR3 sequences, more than 12% seen once. Material for sequencing was blood. The source of these receptors is a woman younger than 45 with Graves' ophthalmopathy.

The chain is built from TRBV7-9 and TRBJ1-2, with D tentatively TRBD1 (5 bases). V lost 6 bases to trimming and J lost 3 bases, with 14 bases between them. This CDR3 is 14 amino acids long. The germline V gene has CDR1 SEHNR and CDR2 FQNEAQ (reference sequence). CDR3 loop: CASSTGQFHYGYTF. CDR3 bases: TGTGCCAGCAGTACGGGGCAGTTCCACTATGGCTACACCTTC.

There are a few counts of this clonotype. This chain uses TRBV10-3 with TRBJ2-6; 13 bases line up with TRBD2. The CDR3 loop spans 20 amino acids. The germline gives CDR1 ENHRY, CDR2 SYGVKD. The trim removed 6 bases at V and 0 bases at J, leaving 11 bases unmatched. CDR3 bases: TGTGCCATCAGGCACGGACTAGCGGGGGCCTTGCTCTCTGGGGCCAACGTCCTGACTTTC. This sequence encodes CAIRHGLAGALLSGANVLTF.

In its sample, this clonotype was seen many times. The chain uses TRBV6-1 and TRBJ1-2; TRBD1 aligns across 9 bases. Germline V CDR1 and CDR2: MNHNS, SASEGT. The CDR3 length is 14 residues. V gave up 5 bases and J gave up 4 bases; unmatched junction bases: 5. CDR3 nucleotides: TGTGCCAGCAGTCAAGGGACAGGGCCCTATGGCTACACCTTC. This translates into CASSQGTGPYGYTF.

This chain links TRBV11-2 with TRBJ2-7, with D possibly matching TRBD2 (6 bases). This CDR3 spans 13 amino acids. Trimming stripped 3 bases from V and 2 bases from J, with 8 bases between. Germline CDR1 and CDR2: SGHAT and FQNNGV. CDR3 residues: CASSFGGAYEQYF. As DNA, the CDR3 is TGTGCCAGCAGCTTTGGAGGGGCCTACGAGCAGTACTTC.

This clonotype was counted ten times or more. V and J are TRBV6-1 and TRBJ2-7; D might be TRBD1 or TRBD2, each matching 7 bases. V lost 1 base and J lost 2, with 30 bases in between. This CDR3 has 21 residues. The germline V gene encodes CDR1 MNHNS and CDR2 SASEGT. The CDR3 DNA follows: TGTGCCAGCAGTGAAGTAGTTGTGCGTGCAGGGGGGGTCCAAGCTCCCTACGAGCAGTACTTC. This translates into CASSEVVVRAGGVQAPYEQYF.